A selection of T cell receptor beta chains follows, all from one sample in a study of cytomegalovirus exposure and HLA in healthy donors. Profiled with immunoSEQ multiplex PCR; TCRdb holds only in-frame clones, not every one. The repertoire holds approximately 150,000 clones, with approximately 90% as singletons. The source material was PBMCs. These receptors all stem from a man aged 18 to 29 in good health and CMV-seronegative. CDR3s include the opening cysteine and the closing phenylalanine or tryptophan. Each record gives: V gene, clone size, D gene, J gene, CDR3 DNA, CDR3 protein. A D gene is named only where the DNA matches it firmly. The size entry is marked missing in some rows and otherwise reads once, few, many or a size class.

v_call: TRBV2
clone_size: once
d_call: NA
j_call: TRBJ1-1
cdr3_nt: TGTGCCAGCAGCCCCAGTCCTAACACTGAAGCTTTCTTT
cdr3_aa: CASSPSPNTEAFF

v_call: TRBV16
clone_size: NA
d_call: NA
j_call: TRBJ1-4
cdr3_nt: TGTGCCAGCAGCCAACTCGGGGCGGCGGGAAGACATGAAAAACTGTTTTTT
cdr3_aa: CASSQLGAAGRHEKLFF

v_call: TRBV30
clone_size: NA
d_call: NA
j_call: TRBJ1-5
cdr3_nt: TGTGCCTGGAGTGTAATCGGGGAGGCTATTCAGCCCCAGCATTTT
cdr3_aa: CAWSVIGEAIQPQHF

v_call: TRBV27
clone_size: NA
d_call: NA
j_call: TRBJ2-3
cdr3_nt: TGTGCCAGCAGTTTAACAGAGACGACAGATACGCAGTATTTT
cdr3_aa: CASSLTETTDTQYF

v_call: TRBV19
clone_size: NA
d_call: NA
j_call: TRBJ1-1
cdr3_nt: TGTGCCAGTAGTATCGCCGGGGGGAGGAGGGCTTTCTTT
cdr3_aa: CASSIAGGRRAFF

v_call: TRBV18
clone_size: once
d_call: TRBD1
j_call: TRBJ1-4
cdr3_nt: TGTGCCAGCTCTCAACAGGGGGCCGGAGAAAAACTGTTTTTT
cdr3_aa: CASSQQGAGEKLFF

v_call: TRBV29-1
clone_size: NA
d_call: NA
j_call: TRBJ2-6
cdr3_nt: TGCAGCGTCTGGGCCTCTGGGGCCAACGTCCTGACTTTC
cdr3_aa: CSVWASGANVLTF

v_call: TRBV7-3
clone_size: few
d_call: TRBD1
j_call: TRBJ1-2
cdr3_nt: TGTGCCAGCAGCCAGGGGGTCGAATATGGCTACACCTTC
cdr3_aa: CASSQGVEYGYTF

v_call: TRBV6-5
clone_size: NA
d_call: NA
j_call: TRBJ2-7
cdr3_nt: TGTGCCAGCACTGAGACAGGCGGCGCGCCTTACGAGCAGTACTTC
cdr3_aa: CASTETGGAPYEQYF

v_call: TRBV4-3
clone_size: NA
d_call: TRBD1
j_call: TRBJ2-2
cdr3_nt: TGCGCCAGCAGCCAGTCCGGGACAGGGACAGGCGGGGAGCTGTTTTTT
cdr3_aa: CASSQSGTGTGGELFF

v_call: TRBV4-1
clone_size: NA
d_call: NA
j_call: TRBJ1-2
cdr3_nt: TGCGCCAGCAGCCTCACGATCCCCTTACAGGGCCGGGGCTACACCTTC
cdr3_aa: CASSLTIPLQGRGYTF

v_call: TRBV29-1
clone_size: NA
d_call: NA
j_call: TRBJ1-2
cdr3_nt: TGCAGCGTTGTCAAGGGTGGCGGGGGCTATGGCTACACCTTC
cdr3_aa: CSVVKGGGGYGYTF

v_call: TRBV6-1
clone_size: NA
d_call: NA
j_call: TRBJ1-2
cdr3_nt: TGTGCCAGCAGTGATGGGGCGTTCCATGCCTACACCTTC
cdr3_aa: CASSDGAFHAYTF

v_call: TRBV19
clone_size: NA
d_call: TRBD1
j_call: TRBJ1-2
cdr3_nt: TGTGCCAGTAGCCCGGGACAGGGGTCTTTCTATGGCTACACCTTC
cdr3_aa: CASSPGQGSFYGYTF

v_call: TRBV7-2
clone_size: NA
d_call: TRBD2
j_call: TRBJ2-5
cdr3_nt: TGTGCCAGCAGCTGGACTAGCGGTAGACTACAAGAGACCCAGTACTTC
cdr3_aa: CASSWTSGRLQETQYF

v_call: TRBV10-3
clone_size: NA
d_call: NA
j_call: TRBJ2-2
cdr3_nt: TGTGCCATCAGTGACCCCCTAAACGGGGAGCTGTTTTTT
cdr3_aa: CAISDPLNGELFF

v_call: TRBV7-3
clone_size: NA
d_call: NA
j_call: TRBJ2-7
cdr3_nt: TGTGCCAGCAGCTTAAGTGCGGCTAGTCCCGAGCAGTACTTC
cdr3_aa: CASSLSAASPEQYF

v_call: TRBV27
clone_size: NA
d_call: NA
j_call: TRBJ2-1
cdr3_nt: TGTGCCAGCAGTTTATCCATCAGGGTTGAGCAGTTCTTC
cdr3_aa: CASSLSIRVEQFF

v_call: TRBV11-1
clone_size: NA
d_call: TRBD1
j_call: TRBJ1-6
cdr3_nt: TGTGCCAGCAGTCCTACGGGGACAGGGGGGTCACCCCTCCACTTT
cdr3_aa: CASSPTGTGGSPLHF

v_call: TRBV5-6
clone_size: NA
d_call: NA
j_call: TRBJ1-2
cdr3_nt: TGTGCCAGCAGCTTGGTTTGGGGGGTGGACTATGGCTACACCTTC
cdr3_aa: CASSLVWGVDYGYTF

v_call: TRBV5-1
clone_size: once
d_call: TRBD2
j_call: TRBJ2-3
cdr3_nt: TGCGCCAGCAGCCCACCCGGGACTAGCGGGGGGACGTTGGGCACAGATACGCAGTATTTT
cdr3_aa: CASSPPGTSGGTLGTDTQYF

v_call: TRBV19
clone_size: NA
d_call: NA
j_call: TRBJ2-3
cdr3_nt: TGTGCCAGTAGTGCAACCCTAGCCACAGATACGCAGTATTTT
cdr3_aa: CASSATLATDTQYF

v_call: TRBV19
clone_size: once
d_call: NA
j_call: TRBJ1-4
cdr3_nt: TGTGCCAGTAGTATGGACCCCATCAGGGTCCAAGAAAAACTGTTTTTT
cdr3_aa: CASSMDPIRVQEKLFF

v_call: TRBV4-1
clone_size: NA
d_call: TRBD2
j_call: TRBJ2-1
cdr3_nt: TGCGCCAGCAGCCACCAGATTTCAGGACTAGCGGCCAATGAGCAGTTCTTC
cdr3_aa: CASSHQISGLAANEQFF

v_call: TRBV27
clone_size: NA
d_call: NA
j_call: TRBJ2-1
cdr3_nt: TGTGCCAGCAGTTTAGGACAGTTGCGGAATGAGCAGTTCTTC
cdr3_aa: CASSLGQLRNEQFF

v_call: TRBV6-5
clone_size: NA
d_call: NA
j_call: TRBJ1-2
cdr3_nt: TGTGCCAGCAGTTATCAGCTTGGAGACTATGGCTACACCTTC
cdr3_aa: CASSYQLGDYGYTF

v_call: TRBV7-8
clone_size: NA
d_call: NA
j_call: TRBJ2-1
cdr3_nt: TGTGCCACCAGCGCGAGCTGGGAGCAGTTCTTC
cdr3_aa: CATSASWEQFF

v_call: TRBV18
clone_size: few
d_call: NA
j_call: TRBJ1-2
cdr3_nt: TGTGCCAGCTCACCAAGCATGCAGGATGGCTACACCTTC
cdr3_aa: CASSPSMQDGYTF

v_call: TRBV7-8
clone_size: NA
d_call: TRBD2
j_call: TRBJ2-1
cdr3_nt: TGTGCCAGCAGCTTAAAGCGGGACCTACAGAATGAGCAGTTCTTC
cdr3_aa: CASSLKRDLQNEQFF

v_call: TRBV18
clone_size: NA
d_call: NA
j_call: TRBJ2-4
cdr3_nt: TGTGCCAGCGCCGAACGACTAGAATTGAACATTCAGTACTTC
cdr3_aa: CASAERLELNIQYF

v_call: TRBV6-5
clone_size: NA
d_call: TRBD1
j_call: TRBJ2-7
cdr3_nt: TGTGCCAGCAGTTCTTACGGACAGGGCCGCTCCTACGAGCAGTACTTC
cdr3_aa: CASSSYGQGRSYEQYF

v_call: TRBV18
clone_size: NA
d_call: NA
j_call: TRBJ1-3
cdr3_nt: TGTGCCAGCTCTCACGTTACAGGGTTCAAGGCTGGAAACACCATATATTTT
cdr3_aa: CASSHVTGFKAGNTIYF

v_call: TRBV4-2
clone_size: NA
d_call: TRBD1
j_call: TRBJ2-7
cdr3_nt: TGTGCCAGCAGCCAAGAGGGGACAGGGCTACTACCCTACGAGCAGTACTTC
cdr3_aa: CASSQEGTGLLPYEQYF

v_call: TRBV6-5
clone_size: NA
d_call: NA
j_call: TRBJ1-1
cdr3_nt: TGTGCCAGCAGAGCCCCAGGGAACACTGAAGCTTTCTTT
cdr3_aa: CASRAPGNTEAFF

v_call: TRBV7-9
clone_size: NA
d_call: NA
j_call: TRBJ2-5
cdr3_nt: TGTGCCAGCAGGACAGCAATCCAAGAGACCCAGTACTTC
cdr3_aa: CASRTAIQETQYF

v_call: TRBV11-3
clone_size: NA
d_call: NA
j_call: TRBJ1-1
cdr3_nt: TGTGCCAGCAGCACTCAGGGGAACACTGAAGCTTTCTTT
cdr3_aa: CASSTQGNTEAFF

v_call: TRBV6-4
clone_size: NA
d_call: NA
j_call: TRBJ2-2
cdr3_nt: TGTGCCAGCAGTGGGGGGGGGCCTTACACCGGGGAGCTGTTTTTT
cdr3_aa: CASSGGGPYTGELFF

v_call: TRBV9
clone_size: NA
d_call: TRBD2
j_call: TRBJ2-3
cdr3_nt: TGTGCCAGCAGCCCCCGGACTAGTTCAGATACGCAGTATTTT
cdr3_aa: CASSPRTSSDTQYF

v_call: TRBV5-1
clone_size: NA
d_call: TRBD1
j_call: TRBJ2-2
cdr3_nt: TGCGCCAGCAGCCCGCCGCCGGGACAGGGTGATGTCGGGGAGCTGTTTTTT
cdr3_aa: CASSPPPGQGDVGELFF

v_call: TRBV6-1
clone_size: NA
d_call: NA
j_call: TRBJ1-2
cdr3_nt: TGTGCCAGCAGTGAATGGGGCAGGGACTATGGCTACACCTTC
cdr3_aa: CASSEWGRDYGYTF

v_call: TRBV19
clone_size: NA
d_call: TRBD2
j_call: TRBJ2-1
cdr3_nt: TGTGCCAGTACCCTCAGGACTAGCGGGGGAGTTGAGCAGTTCTTC
cdr3_aa: CASTLRTSGGVEQFF

v_call: TRBV2
clone_size: NA
d_call: NA
j_call: TRBJ2-3
cdr3_nt: TGTGCCAGCAGTGGAGAGGGCGGGGTTTGGGATACGCAGTATTTT
cdr3_aa: CASSGEGGVWDTQYF

v_call: TRBV5-4
clone_size: NA
d_call: TRBD1
j_call: TRBJ1-2
cdr3_nt: TGTGCCAGCAGCAGGGGGACAGCGGGTGGCTACACCTTC
cdr3_aa: CASSRGTAGGYTF

v_call: TRBV5-1
clone_size: NA
d_call: NA
j_call: TRBJ2-7
cdr3_nt: TGCGCCAGCAGCTTTTCTCGCGGCCTAGAGCAGTACTTC
cdr3_aa: CASSFSRGLEQYF

v_call: TRBV6-5
clone_size: NA
d_call: NA
j_call: TRBJ2-2
cdr3_nt: TGTGCCAGCATCAACCCAGGGCGAGGGGAGCTGTTTTTT
cdr3_aa: CASINPGRGELFF

v_call: TRBV6-6
clone_size: NA
d_call: TRBD2
j_call: TRBJ2-5
cdr3_nt: TGTGCCAGCAGTTATGTGGGGGGGGGAGGAGAGACCCAGTACTTC
cdr3_aa: CASSYVGGGGETQYF

v_call: TRBV5-1
clone_size: NA
d_call: TRBD1
j_call: TRBJ1-1
cdr3_nt: TGCGCCAGCAGCGCGACAGGGTTAAGGAACACTGAAGCTTTCTTT
cdr3_aa: CASSATGLRNTEAFF

v_call: TRBV5-4
clone_size: NA
d_call: NA
j_call: TRBJ2-7
cdr3_nt: TGTGCCAGCAGCTTGAGCCCCGTTTCCTACGAGCAGTACTTC
cdr3_aa: CASSLSPVSYEQYF

v_call: TRBV18
clone_size: NA
d_call: NA
j_call: TRBJ2-7
cdr3_nt: TGTGCCAGCTCACAGGACAGCAACTCCTACGAGCAGTACTTC
cdr3_aa: CASSQDSNSYEQYF

v_call: TRBV9
clone_size: NA
d_call: TRBD1
j_call: TRBJ2-5
cdr3_nt: TGTGCCAGCAGCAACGCAGGGGGCTCAGTTGTCCAGTACTTC
cdr3_aa: CASSNAGGSVVQYF

v_call: TRBV19
clone_size: NA
d_call: TRBD1
j_call: TRBJ1-5
cdr3_nt: TGTGCCAGTGGCCAGGGGGAATCGGGCAATCAGCCCCAGCATTTT
cdr3_aa: CASGQGESGNQPQHF